The 12 T cell receptor beta chains below all came from one sample that was sequenced in a study of T-cell reconstitution after alpha-beta-depleted transplantation in children. Using unique molecular identifiers, the investigators prepared the TCRbeta library. TCRdb recomputed calls from the PCR reads with MiXCR, one row per CDR3 protein. The repertoire consists of about 690,000 distinct CDR3 sequences, with 16% occurring once and the leading ten covering 1.1%. The input for sequencing was PBMCs from the stem cell graft donor, taken from the stem cell graft. Source of these receptors: a human donor who donated a stem cell graft to a child with acute myeloid leukemia.

The table lists this clonotype with a few counts. CDR3 loop: CALNRDVSNIGYTF. Written as DNA, the CDR3 is TGTGCCCTCAACCGGGACGTCAGTAACATTGGCTACACCTTC. The V and J genes are TRBV2 and TRBJ1-2, with D perhaps matching TRBD1 (5 bases). Per germline, CDR1 SNHLY and CDR2 FYNNEI. The CDR3 is 14 amino acids. Between the trimmed V and J ends, which lost 11 bases and 7 bases, there was a span of 23 bases. Full variable domain (rest looked up from reference TRBV2 and TRBJ1-2): EPEVTQTPSHQVTQMGQEVILRCVPISNHLYFYWYRQILGQKVEFLVSFYNNEISEKSEIFDDQFSVERPDGSNFTLKIRSTKLEDSAMYFCALNRDVSNIGYTFGSGTRLTVV.

This clonotype has ten or more counts. The V call is TRBV29-1, the J call TRBJ2-2; D gene unclear. In germline, CDR1 is SQVTM, CDR2 ANQGSEA. The CDR3 is 14 amino acids. Trimming took 0 bases from V and 2 from J, leaving 7 bases between them. CDR3: CSVEERSNTGELFF. Here the CDR3 DNA reads TGCAGCGTTGAAGAGAGGAGCAACACCGGGGAGCTGTTTTTT.

The chain links TRBV30 to TRBJ2-7; possible D gene TRBD1, 5 bases. V lost 5 bases and J lost 3, with 14 bases in between. Germline V gene sequence: CDR1 GTSNPN, CDR2 SVGIG (reference sequence). This CDR3 is built from 13 residues. The CDR3 DNA sequence: TGTGCCTGGGCCTTCGGACACCTCTACGAGCAGTACTTC. Encoded protein: CAWAFGHLYEQYF.

The rearrangement links TRBV5-8 to TRBJ1-2, with D unresolved. The germline V and J ends were trimmed by 6 bases and 3 bases, with 12 bases remaining between them. This CDR3 contains 13 residues. CDR1 is SGHTS and CDR2 is YDEGEE in the germline V gene. The CDR3 sequence is CASISPGYYGYTF. DNA for the CDR3: TGTGCCAGCATCTCACCGGGATACTATGGCTACACCTTC.

This clonotype has only a few counts. The V gene is TRBV7-2, the J gene TRBJ2-3; 7 bases line up with TRBD1. The CDR3 has 14 residues. The J segment lost 6 bases and the V segment lost 3 bases, leaving 6 bases of the junction unmatched. Germline-derived CDR1 and CDR2 are SGHTA and FQGNSA. The CDR3 nucleotides are TGTGCCAGCAGCTTCTACACAGGGGAGGATACGCAGTATTTT. It translates to CASSFYTGEDTQYF.

Many counts were recorded for this clonotype. The chain carries TRBV6-5 and TRBJ2-2; the D gene is possibly TRBD2 (5 bases). This CDR3 is built from 15 residues. Trimming took off 7 bases at V and 1 base at J, with 13 bases between the two ends. The germline V gene encodes CDR1 MNHEY and CDR2 SVGAGI. The CDR3 DNA reads as TGTGCCAGCACCACGGGAAGACTGAACACCGGGGAGCTGTTTTTT. Protein sequence: CASTTGRLNTGELFF.

This clonotype has at least ten counts. This chain connects TRBV20-1 to TRBJ2-3, with D uncertain. The germline gives CDR1 DFQATT, CDR2 SNEGSKA (reference sequence). The CDR3 is made up of 13 amino acids. Trimming took 0 bases from V and 4 from J, leaving 8 bases between them. The CDR3 region is CSAREIVSDTQYF. DNA for the CDR3: TGCAGTGCTAGAGAAATAGTCTCAGATACGCAGTATTTT.

This chain uses TRBV12-3 or TRBV12-4 with TRBJ1-1; D unclear. With 8 bases removed from V and 4 bases from J, the gap between germline ends came to 11 bases. The CDR3 has 12 residues. CDR3 coding DNA: TGTGCCAGCGGCTATAGCGGCACTGAAGCTTTCTTT. Its protein is CASGYSGTEAFF.

J is TRBJ2-3 and V is TRBV5-1; possible D gene TRBD2, 5 bases. The ends were cut back, 5 bases at V and 0 bases at J, with 13 bases in the middle. This CDR3 has 15 amino acids. Germline-derived CDR1 and CDR2 are SGHRS and YFSETQ. CDR3 region: CASRNGIDSTDTQYF. The CDR3 bases are TGCGCCAGCAGGAACGGGATAGACAGCACAGATACGCAGTATTTT. The full variable domain, with the rest looked up from reference TRBV5-1 and TRBJ2-3, is KAGVTQTPRYLIKTRGQQVTLSCSPISGHRSVSWYQQTPGQGLQFLFEYFSETQRNKGNFPGRFSGRQFSNSRSEMNVSTLELGDSALYLCASRNGIDSTDTQYFGPGTRLTVL.

The rearrangement links TRBV10-2 to TRBJ1-2; perhaps TRBD1 as D (5 bases). The V end lost 1 base, the J end lost 0 bases, and 9 bases lay between the germline ends. CDR3 length equals 15 residues. Germline V gives CDR1 WSHSY, CDR2 SAAADI. The CDR3 DNA is TGCGCCAGCAGTGAGTGGGACCGGACTAACTATGGCTACACCTTC. As protein: CASSEWDRTNYGYTF.

At least ten counts were recorded for this clonotype. The chain has TRBV20-1 and TRBJ2-5; D possibly corresponds to TRBD2 (6 bases). Germline-derived CDR1 and CDR2 are DFQATT and SNEGSKA (reference sequence). Trimming stripped 6 bases from V and 2 bases from J, with 10 bases between. The CDR3 has 12 amino acids. CDR3 nucleotide sequence: TGCAGTGCAGGAGGGCAGCAAGAGACCCAGTACTTC. Translating gives CSAGGQQETQYF.

In its sample, this clonotype was seen a few times. The CDR3 DNA is TGTGCCAGCAGCTTGTGGCAGGGTACAGACGAGCAGTTCTTC. It codes for CASSLWQGTDEQFF. The rearrangement links TRBV5-6 to TRBJ2-1; possibly TRBD1 for D (5 bases). The CDR3 is 14 amino acids. V was trimmed by 1 base and J by 10 bases, leaving 15 bases between them. Germline values: CDR1 SGHDT, CDR2 YYEEEE.